This TCR beta chain was obtained from a study of blood T cell repertoires in COVID-19. Across the study: Acute and convalescent COVID-19 specimens originated in the United States, Italy and Spain.

The germline gives CDR1 MRHNA, CDR2 SNTAGT. Between the trimmed V and J ends, which lost 6 bases and 2 bases, there was a span of 14 bases. The CDR3 spans 15 residues. The assay was immunoSEQ multiplex PCR, and TCRdb's table has in-frame clones only and misses some. The table has a few hundred thousand clones, 80% to 90% seen once; the top ten hold roughly 4%. This sequence joins TRBV6-4 and TRBJ2-1; TRBD2 is a possible D gene (6 bases). Sequences were obtained from PBMCs or T cells enriched from blood (not recorded which). The TCR originated in a man between 25 and 39 years old with acute COVID-19. The CDR3 bases are TGTGCCAGCAGCAACCGGCGCGGGACCTACAATGAGCAGTTCTTC. As protein: CASSNRRGTYNEQFF.